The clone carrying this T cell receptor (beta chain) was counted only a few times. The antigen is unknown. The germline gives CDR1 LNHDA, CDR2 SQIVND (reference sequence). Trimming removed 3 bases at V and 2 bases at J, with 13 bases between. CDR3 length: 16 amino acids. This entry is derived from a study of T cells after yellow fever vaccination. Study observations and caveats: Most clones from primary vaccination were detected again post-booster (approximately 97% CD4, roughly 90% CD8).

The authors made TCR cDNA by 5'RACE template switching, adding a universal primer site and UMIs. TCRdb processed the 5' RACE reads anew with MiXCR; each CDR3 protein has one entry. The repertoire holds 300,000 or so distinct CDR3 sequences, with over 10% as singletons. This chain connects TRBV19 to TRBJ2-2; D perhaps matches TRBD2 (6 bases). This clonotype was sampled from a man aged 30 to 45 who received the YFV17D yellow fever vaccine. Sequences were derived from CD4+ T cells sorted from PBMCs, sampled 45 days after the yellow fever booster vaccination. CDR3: CASSIFGSGNTGELFF. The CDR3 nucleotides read TGTGCCAGTAGTATCTTTGGTAGCGGAAACACCGGGGAGCTGTTTTTT.